The 10 T cell receptor beta chains listed next were all sequenced from one sample in a study of T cell repertoires in cytomegalovirus infection. One entry per CDR3 protein, called by TCRdb with MiXCR from the reads. Seen here are about 770,000 distinct CDR3 sequences, 25% to 35% observed once, and the top ten hold around 14%. No antigen is known for these receptors. Sample: cultured CD8+ T cells from PBMCs, taken from culture after CMV antigen stimulation. Receptors originate from a human donor in good health (CMV status not recorded). Some clones in this sample may be carry-over from other donors' samples.

This clonotype was detected a few times. The rearrangement links TRBV7-6 to TRBJ2-7; unclear D gene. Germline lookup yields CDR1 SGHVS and CDR2 FNYEAQ. The CDR3 loop spans 13 amino acids. V shed 5 bases and J shed 3 bases, with 11 bases lying between them. In DNA, the CDR3 is TGTGCCAGCAGCATAGGACCGAACTACGAGCAGTACTTC. It is translated as CASSIGPNYEQYF.

The chain is built from TRBV7-6 and TRBJ2-7; D remains ambiguous. This CDR3 contains 13 residues. Between the trimmed V and J ends, which lost 0 bases and 4 bases, there was a span of 7 bases. From germline, CDR1 is SGHVS and CDR2 FNYEAQ. The CDR3 nucleotides read TGTGCCAGCAGCTTAGCGTACGGGTACGAGCAGTACGTC. Translated, it gives CASSLAYGYEQYV.

This clonotype was counted a few times. V and J are TRBV27 and TRBJ2-7; 10 nucleotides match TRBD1. J gave up 1 base and V 5 bases, and 5 bases lay outside the gene matches. Germline CDR1 is MNHEY and CDR2 is SMNVEV (reference sequence). The CDR3 contains 15 residues. The CDR3 protein is CASSKPGQGSYEQYF. CDR3 nucleotide sequence: TGTGCCAGCAGTAAACCGGGACAGGGGTCCTACGAGCAGTACTTC.

This clonotype came up once. The chain links TRBV7-9 to TRBJ2-1, with D hard to call. The ends were cut back, 5 bases at V and 9 bases at J, with 14 bases in the middle. Germline lookup yields CDR1 SEHNR and CDR2 FQNEAQ (reference sequence). This CDR3 contains 13 residues. In nucleotides, the CDR3 is TGTGCCAGCAGCCTACGGGCTTTGGCTGAGCAGTTCTTC. This gives the protein CASSLRALAEQFF.

This clonotype was counted a few times. CDR3 in DNA: TGTGCCAGCAGTTTATCGCCCCGGGCTGAAGCTTTCTTT. Translating it yields CASSLSPRAEAFF. The chain combines TRBV27 with TRBJ1-1, with D unclear. Trimming took off 0 bases at V and 6 bases at J, with 8 bases between the two ends. The germline gives CDR1 MNHEY, CDR2 SMNVEV (reference sequence). The CDR3 runs 13 residues.

This chain links TRBV6-1 with TRBJ2-1, with 13 bases that match TRBD2. J lost 0 bases, V lost 9 bases, and 8 bases had no gene match. The length of the CDR3 is 17 residues. The V gene's germline CDR1 is MNHNS and CDR2 SASEGT. The CDR3 bases are TGTGCCAGTATTGGACTAGCGGGGGATAGCTCCTACAATGAGCAGTTCTTC. Translation: CASIGLAGDSSYNEQFF.

The rearrangement links TRBV7-9 to TRBJ2-7; D might be TRBD1 (6 bases). The CDR3 extends over 17 amino acids. The germline V and J ends were trimmed by 5 bases and 0 bases, with 20 bases remaining between them. CDR1 is SEHNR, CDR2 FQNEAQ, per germline (reference sequence). The CDR3 nucleotides are TGTGCCAGCAGCATGCGCCAGGACAGACTAAACTCCTACGAGCAGTACTTC. Encoded protein: CASSMRQDRLNSYEQYF. Full variable domain (outside the CDR3, taken from reference TRBV7-9 and TRBJ2-7): DTGVSQNPRHKITKRGQNVTFRCDPISEHNRLYWYRQTLGQGPEFLTYFQNEAQLEKSRLLSDRFSAERPKGSFSTLEIQRTEQGDSAMYLCASSMRQDRLNSYEQYFGPGTRLTVT.

This chain links TRBV6-5 with TRBJ2-7; 10 bases map to TRBD2. V was pared by 6 bases and J by 2 bases, with 7 bases of the junction left unmatched. There are 15 residues in the CDR3. Germline loops: CDR1 MNHEY, CDR2 SVGAGI. The CDR3 loop is CASRPAAGGTYEQYF. For the CDR3, the DNA is TGTGCCAGCAGGCCCGCAGCGGGGGGGACCTACGAGCAGTACTTC.

The CDR3 region has the DNA TGCGCCAGCAGCATCACAGGGGCGGCTAACTATGGCTACACCTTC. Its protein product is CASSITGAANYGYTF. The chain employs TRBV5-1 and TRBJ1-2; 7 nucleotides match TRBD1. Germline-derived CDR1 and CDR2 are SGHRS and YFSETQ. Trimming at V came to 4 bases and at J to 0 bases, leaving 6 bases not matched to a gene. The CDR3 extends over 15 amino acids.

The chain combines TRBV6-5 with TRBJ2-1; the D is unclear. Trimming stripped 0 bases from V and 7 bases from J, with 13 bases between. This CDR3 is 15 amino acids long. Germline CDR1 reads MNHEY; CDR2 reads SVGAGI. The DNA of the CDR3 is TGTGCCAGCAGTTACTCGAAACAGCTAGGTAATGAGCAGTTCTTC. This sequence encodes CASSYSKQLGNEQFF.